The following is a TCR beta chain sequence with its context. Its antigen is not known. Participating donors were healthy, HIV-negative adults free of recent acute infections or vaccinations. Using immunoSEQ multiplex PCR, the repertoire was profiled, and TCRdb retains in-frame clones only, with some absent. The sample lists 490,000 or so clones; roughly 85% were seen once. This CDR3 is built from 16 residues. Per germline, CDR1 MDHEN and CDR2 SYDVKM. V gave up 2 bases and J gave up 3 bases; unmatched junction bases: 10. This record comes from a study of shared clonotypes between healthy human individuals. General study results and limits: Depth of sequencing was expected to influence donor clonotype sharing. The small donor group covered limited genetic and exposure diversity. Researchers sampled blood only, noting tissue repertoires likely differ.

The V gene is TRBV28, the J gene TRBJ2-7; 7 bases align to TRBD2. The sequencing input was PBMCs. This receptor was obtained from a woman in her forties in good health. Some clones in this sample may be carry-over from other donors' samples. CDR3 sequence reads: CASSLVRAGVLYEQYF. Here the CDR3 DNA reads TGTGCCAGCAGTTTAGTACGGGCGGGAGTGCTCTACGAGCAGTACTTC.